This T cell receptor (beta chain) was obtained from a study of human T cells and chemical hapten exposure. Whole-study results and caveats: TCRs above 1 in 1000 frequency stayed constant with DPC sensitization.

Unique molecular identifiers were attached to individual cDNA molecules within the library. Under the authors' procedure: Sample TCR counts, which ranged from 23,224 to 690,600, had a median of around 93,000. TCRdb re-called the 5' RACE reads with MiXCR, one entry per CDR3 protein. The V and J calls, along with clone size, are taken from TCRdb and not from the paper's own processing. The data show some 150,000 distinct CDR3 sequences, roughly 4% seen once. The table lists this clonotype with many counts. Its antigen is unknown. The germline V gene has CDR1 SGHNT and CDR2 YYREEE (reference sequence). V trimming: 4 bases; J trimming: 0 bases; junction bases outside the gene matches: 7. The CDR3 totals 17 residues. From whole blood left unfractionated, total RNA was extracted.

The chain carries TRBV5-4 and TRBJ2-6; TRBD2 matches at 7 bases. The TCR sequence derives from a female donor in good health. Written as DNA, the CDR3 is TGTGCCAGCAGCCCGCCGTGGGGGGGCTCTGGGGCCAACGTCCTGACTTTC. Translating it yields CASSPPWGGSGANVLTF. Based on the CDR3 plus reference TRBV5-4 and TRBJ2-6, the full variable domain is ETGVTQSPTHLIKTRGQQVTLRCSSQSGHNTVSWYQQALGQGPQFIFQYYREEENGRGNFPPRFSGLQFPNYSSELNVNALELDDSALYLCASSPPWGGSGANVLTFGAGSRLTVL.